This is a list of T cell receptor beta chains from one sample in a study of blood T cell repertoires in COVID-19. Sequenced by immunoSEQ multiplex PCR; TCRdb stores in-frame clones only, minus some. Of some 160,000 clones listed, about 86% were seen once; the top ten hold approximately 18%. Sequenced: peripheral blood. The receptors derive from a woman between 65 and 79 years old who had recovered from COVID-19. Both conserved end residues are part of each CDR3. D genes are given only for firm matches. Size values are once, few and many counts, or a class for expanded clones, and some rows have none.

V gene: TRBV6-1; D gene: -; J gene: TRBJ2-2; clone size: -; CDR3 DNA: TGTGCCAGCAGTGAAGTGGGAGCCCACACCGGGGAGCTGTTTTTT; CDR3 protein: CASSEVGAHTGELFF
V gene: TRBV25-1; D gene: -; J gene: TRBJ2-2; clone size: -; CDR3 DNA: TGTGCCAGCAGCGGAACCCCGGGCACCGGGGAGCTGTTTTTT; CDR3 protein: CASSGTPGTGELFF
V gene: TRBV7-9; D gene: -; J gene: TRBJ1-6; clone size: few; CDR3 DNA: TGTGCCAGCAGCTTTTCGCAGGGTCACTCACCCCTCCACTTT; CDR3 protein: CASSFSQGHSPLHF
V gene: TRBV6-2/TRBV6-3; D gene: -; J gene: TRBJ2-7; clone size: -; CDR3 DNA: TGTGCCAGCAGCAGCCCCAGGGGCAGCTACGAGCAGTACTTC; CDR3 protein: CASSSPRGSYEQYF
V gene: TRBV3-1/TRBV3-2; D gene: -; J gene: TRBJ1-2; clone size: -; CDR3 DNA: TGTGCCAGCAGCTCCACCGGGAGATATGGCTACACCTTC; CDR3 protein: CASSSTGRYGYTF
V gene: TRBV5-6; D gene: -; J gene: TRBJ1-2; clone size: -; CDR3 DNA: TGTGCCAGCAGGGAGCTGGGGGGGCAAGACTATGGCTACACCTTC; CDR3 protein: CASRELGGQDYGYTF
V gene: TRBV18; D gene: -; J gene: TRBJ2-3; clone size: -; CDR3 DNA: TGTGCCAGCGGCCTCAGGGGCACAGATACGCAGTATTTT; CDR3 protein: CASGLRGTDTQYF
V gene: TRBV7-3; D gene: -; J gene: TRBJ2-3; clone size: -; CDR3 DNA: TGTGCCAGCAGCCTGAGGGGAGGCCCCCTACGCACAGATACGCAGTATTTT; CDR3 protein: CASSLRGGPLRTDTQYF
V gene: TRBV7-7; D gene: TRBD1; J gene: TRBJ2-7; clone size: -; CDR3 DNA: TGTGCTAGCAGCAAACAACCGACAGGGGCTGGCGAGCAGTACTTC; CDR3 protein: CASSKQPTGAGEQYF
V gene: TRBV30; D gene: -; J gene: TRBJ2-7; clone size: -; CDR3 DNA: TGTGCCTGGGACCTCACAGGGACCTACGAGCAGTACTTC; CDR3 protein: CAWDLTGTYEQYF
V gene: TRBV6-2/TRBV6-3; D gene: TRBD2; J gene: TRBJ2-1; clone size: -; CDR3 DNA: TGTGCCAGCAGTAGACCCCGGGACTACCCATACAATGAGCAGTTCTTC; CDR3 protein: CASSRPRDYPYNEQFF
V gene: TRBV6-5; D gene: -; J gene: TRBJ1-2; clone size: -; CDR3 DNA: TGTGCCAGCAGTTACGGGCCCGATTATGGCTACACCTTC; CDR3 protein: CASSYGPDYGYTF
V gene: TRBV3-1/TRBV3-2; D gene: TRBD2; J gene: TRBJ2-2; clone size: -; CDR3 DNA: TGTGCCAGCAGCCAGACTAGCGGGGGGGACACCGGGGAGCTGTTTTTT; CDR3 protein: CASSQTSGGDTGELFF
V gene: TRBV4-1; D gene: TRBD2; J gene: TRBJ2-3; clone size: -; CDR3 DNA: TGCGCCAGCAGCCTCCCTAGCGGGGGGACAGATACGCAGTATTTT; CDR3 protein: CASSLPSGGTDTQYF
V gene: TRBV5-1; D gene: TRBD2; J gene: TRBJ2-3; clone size: -; CDR3 DNA: TGCGCCAGCAGCTTTAGCCCAAGCGGGAGGGCCGGGGATACGCAGTATTTT; CDR3 protein: CASSFSPSGRAGDTQYF
V gene: TRBV4-1; D gene: TRBD2; J gene: TRBJ2-2; clone size: -; CDR3 DNA: TGCGCCAGCAGCCCGGGACTACCCGGGACCGGGGAGCTGTTTTTT; CDR3 protein: CASSPGLPGTGELFF
V gene: TRBV4-2; D gene: -; J gene: TRBJ2-6; clone size: -; CDR3 DNA: TGTGCCAGCAGCCAAGGTCGGGACTCTGGGGCCAACGTCCTGACTTTC; CDR3 protein: CASSQGRDSGANVLTF
V gene: TRBV7-2; D gene: TRBD1; J gene: TRBJ1-2; clone size: -; CDR3 DNA: TGTGCCAGCAGCTCCAACTCAGGGGGTGGCTACACCTTC; CDR3 protein: CASSSNSGGGYTF
V gene: TRBV3-1/TRBV3-2; D gene: -; J gene: TRBJ1-2; clone size: -; CDR3 DNA: TGTGCCAGCAGCCAAGGTTCCAGGCGTCGAGATGGCTACACCTTC; CDR3 protein: CASSQGSRRRDGYTF
V gene: TRBV15; D gene: -; J gene: TRBJ2-3; clone size: -; CDR3 DNA: TGTGCCACCAGCAGGGCGGGACAGTCAGAAGATACGCAGTATTTT; CDR3 protein: CATSRAGQSEDTQYF
V gene: TRBV7-3; D gene: TRBD2; J gene: TRBJ2-7; clone size: -; CDR3 DNA: TGTGCCAGCAGCCCCGGGACTAGCCTTAGCGAACAGCAGTACTTC; CDR3 protein: CASSPGTSLSEQQYF
V gene: TRBV21-1; D gene: -; J gene: TRBJ2-5; clone size: -; CDR3 DNA: TGTGCCAGCAGCGATGGGGTGGGTGGGGCGGAGACCCAGTACTTC; CDR3 protein: CASSDGVGGAETQYF
V gene: TRBV7-9; D gene: -; J gene: TRBJ1-2; clone size: -; CDR3 DNA: TGTGCCAGCAGCTTCTGGGGGGGTGGCTACACCTTC; CDR3 protein: CASSFWGGGYTF
V gene: TRBV6-6; D gene: TRBD1; J gene: TRBJ1-2; clone size: -; CDR3 DNA: TGTGCCAGCAGTTACGATGACAGGGCGGGCTACACCTTC; CDR3 protein: CASSYDDRAGYTF
V gene: TRBV19; D gene: -; J gene: TRBJ1-1; clone size: once; CDR3 DNA: TGTGCCAGTAGTTCGGACAGGAACACTGAAGCTTTCTTT; CDR3 protein: CASSSDRNTEAFF
V gene: TRBV4-1; D gene: -; J gene: TRBJ1-2; clone size: -; CDR3 DNA: TGCGCCAGCAGCCAGAGCCCGCCGGGGGGCTATGGCTACACCTTC; CDR3 protein: CASSQSPPGGYGYTF
V gene: TRBV13; D gene: -; J gene: TRBJ1-4; clone size: -; CDR3 DNA: TGTGCCAGCAGCGTCAGGACGGGATCTAATGAAAAACTGTTTTTT; CDR3 protein: CASSVRTGSNEKLFF
V gene: TRBV3-1/TRBV3-2; D gene: TRBD1; J gene: TRBJ1-6; clone size: -; CDR3 DNA: TGTGCCAGCAGCCACGGACAGGGTGGCGGTTCACCCCTCCACTTT; CDR3 protein: CASSHGQGGGSPLHF
V gene: TRBV28; D gene: TRBD1; J gene: TRBJ1-2; clone size: -; CDR3 DNA: TGTGCCAGCAGTTTACAACAGGGGGATGTCGGCTACACCTTC; CDR3 protein: CASSLQQGDVGYTF
V gene: TRBV28; D gene: -; J gene: TRBJ2-3; clone size: once; CDR3 DNA: TGTGCCACCTCGGACTCACACACAGATACGCAGTATTTT; CDR3 protein: CATSDSHTDTQYF
V gene: TRBV9; D gene: TRBD2; J gene: TRBJ2-5; clone size: -; CDR3 DNA: TGTGCCAGCAGCGTAGGTCTCTCGGGAGGCCAAGAGACCCAGTACTTC; CDR3 protein: CASSVGLSGGQETQYF
V gene: TRBV18; D gene: TRBD1; J gene: TRBJ2-2; clone size: -; CDR3 DNA: TGTGCCAGCTCACCATGGACAGGGGGCACCGGGGAGCTGTTTTTT; CDR3 protein: CASSPWTGGTGELFF
V gene: TRBV5-5; D gene: -; J gene: TRBJ2-4; clone size: -; CDR3 DNA: TGTGCCAGCAGCTTGGTTGGGGCAGACGCGTACTTC; CDR3 protein: CASSLVGADAYF
V gene: TRBV19; D gene: -; J gene: TRBJ1-2; clone size: -; CDR3 DNA: TGTGCCAGTAGTATGGGGGCCCGGAGATATTATGGCTACACCTTC; CDR3 protein: CASSMGARRYYGYTF
V gene: TRBV11-2; D gene: -; J gene: TRBJ1-2; clone size: -; CDR3 DNA: TGTGCCAGCAGCTTAGATGGGGGGAACTATGGCTACACCTTC; CDR3 protein: CASSLDGGNYGYTF
V gene: TRBV5-1; D gene: -; J gene: TRBJ2-7; clone size: -; CDR3 DNA: TGCGCCAGCAGCCCACCACAGGGAGTCCCGGACGAGCAGTACTTC; CDR3 protein: CASSPPQGVPDEQYF
V gene: TRBV6-1; D gene: TRBD2; J gene: TRBJ2-5; clone size: -; CDR3 DNA: TGTGCCAGCAGTGAACTGGGCGGGGGGGCCGTGGAGACCCAGTACTTC; CDR3 protein: CASSELGGGAVETQYF
V gene: TRBV5-4; D gene: TRBD1; J gene: TRBJ2-5; clone size: -; CDR3 DNA: TGTGCCAGCAGCTTGGGTGGGACAGGGGGCCGCCAAGAGACCCAGTACTTC; CDR3 protein: CASSLGGTGGRQETQYF
V gene: TRBV5-4; D gene: TRBD1; J gene: TRBJ2-1; clone size: -; CDR3 DNA: TGTGCCAGCAGCCCCGGGACAGGGTTTGAGCAGTTCTTC; CDR3 protein: CASSPGTGFEQFF
V gene: TRBV18; D gene: TRBD1; J gene: TRBJ1-5; clone size: -; CDR3 DNA: TGTGCCAGCTCACCACTGGGACAGGGCGGGCAGCCCCAGCATTTT; CDR3 protein: CASSPLGQGGQPQHF
V gene: TRBV28; D gene: -; J gene: TRBJ2-6; clone size: -; CDR3 DNA: TGTGCCAGCAGTTCCCCGCAGGGCGCCTCCTCTGGGGCCAACGTCCTGACTTTC; CDR3 protein: CASSSPQGASSGANVLTF
V gene: TRBV24-1; D gene: TRBD2; J gene: TRBJ2-3; clone size: once; CDR3 DNA: TGTGCCACCAGTGATAGGACTAGCGGAGACACAGATACGCAGTATTTT; CDR3 protein: CATSDRTSGDTDTQYF
V gene: TRBV2; D gene: TRBD1; J gene: TRBJ2-1; clone size: few; CDR3 DNA: TGTGCCAGCAGGTCACAGGGGGCCTACAATGAGCAGTTCTTC; CDR3 protein: CASRSQGAYNEQFF
V gene: TRBV14; D gene: -; J gene: TRBJ2-3; clone size: -; CDR3 DNA: TGTGCCAGCAGCCCGCGGGGCACAGATACGCAGTATTTT; CDR3 protein: CASSPRGTDTQYF
V gene: TRBV24-1; D gene: TRBD2; J gene: TRBJ2-1; clone size: -; CDR3 DNA: TGTGCCACCAGTGACCGGGGACTAGCGGGAGCCTTCGGCAATGAGCAGTTCTTC; CDR3 protein: CATSDRGLAGAFGNEQFF
V gene: TRBV12-5; D gene: -; J gene: TRBJ2-7; clone size: -; CDR3 DNA: TGTGCTAGTGCCTTGGGAGGGGGGGGTTACGAGCAGTACTTC; CDR3 protein: CASALGGGGYEQYF
V gene: TRBV2; D gene: -; J gene: TRBJ1-3; clone size: -; CDR3 DNA: TGTGCCAGCAGTGATCAGGGCAGGACCTCTGGAAACACCATATATTTT; CDR3 protein: CASSDQGRTSGNTIYF
V gene: TRBV18; D gene: TRBD1; J gene: TRBJ1-5; clone size: few; CDR3 DNA: TGTGCCAGCTCCGGACAGGGGTATCAGCCCCAGCATTTT; CDR3 protein: CASSGQGYQPQHF
V gene: TRBV5-1; D gene: TRBD1; J gene: TRBJ2-2; clone size: medium-sized; CDR3 DNA: TGCGCCAGCAGCACGGGACAGGGGTGGACCGGGGAGCTGTTTTTT; CDR3 protein: CASSTGQGWTGELFF
V gene: TRBV29-1; D gene: -; J gene: TRBJ2-1; clone size: -; CDR3 DNA: TGCAGCGCCCGCGCCAATGAGCAGTTCTTC; CDR3 protein: CSARANEQFF
V gene: TRBV4-3; D gene: -; J gene: TRBJ2-1; clone size: -; CDR3 DNA: TGCGCCAGCAGCCAAGGGCTGGAGGGTGAGCAGTTCTTC; CDR3 protein: CASSQGLEGEQFF
V gene: TRBV19; D gene: -; J gene: TRBJ2-7; clone size: few; CDR3 DNA: TGTGCCAGTAGTATAGGGGCAGCCAGCTACGAGCAGTACTTC; CDR3 protein: CASSIGAASYEQYF
V gene: TRBV3-1/TRBV3-2; D gene: TRBD1; J gene: TRBJ1-6; clone size: -; CDR3 DNA: TGTGCCAGCAGCCGACAGGGGGCCTCACCCCTCCACTTT; CDR3 protein: CASSRQGASPLHF
V gene: TRBV5-4; D gene: TRBD2; J gene: TRBJ2-3; clone size: -; CDR3 DNA: TGTGCCAGCAGCTTAGGGAGGGGCTCTAGCACAGATACGCAGTATTTT; CDR3 protein: CASSLGRGSSTDTQYF
V gene: TRBV27; D gene: -; J gene: TRBJ1-1; clone size: few; CDR3 DNA: TGTGCCACAAGAGGGATGAACACTGAAGCTTTCTTT; CDR3 protein: CATRGMNTEAFF
V gene: TRBV20-1; D gene: -; J gene: TRBJ1-2; clone size: few; CDR3 DNA: TGCAGTGCTAGAGTAGTAGTTGGCTACACCTTC; CDR3 protein: CSARVVVGYTF
V gene: TRBV27; D gene: TRBD2; J gene: TRBJ2-7; clone size: -; CDR3 DNA: TGTGCCAGCAGTCCCCCCCGAGCGGGGAACTCCTACGAGCAGTACTTC; CDR3 protein: CASSPPRAGNSYEQYF
V gene: TRBV9; D gene: -; J gene: TRBJ1-6; clone size: -; CDR3 DNA: TGTGCCAGCAGCGTAGCCCCTCAGTATAATTCACCCCTCCACTTT; CDR3 protein: CASSVAPQYNSPLHF
V gene: TRBV5-1; D gene: -; J gene: TRBJ2-7; clone size: -; CDR3 DNA: TGCGCCACCGGAGAGGGTCAGGTAGGGGGTGAGCAGTACTTC; CDR3 protein: CATGEGQVGGEQYF
V gene: TRBV30; D gene: -; J gene: TRBJ1-2; clone size: -; CDR3 DNA: TGTGCCTGGAGTGTACCAGACCTACTATGGGGCTACACCTTC; CDR3 protein: CAWSVPDLLWGYTF